This TCR beta chain emerged from a study of blood T cell repertoires in COVID-19. Study-wide context: Sites in the United States, Italy and Spain provided acute and convalescent COVID-19 samples. PBMCs, B-cell-depleted T cells, or T cells provided the cDNA or gDNA that made up the material.

In the source study's methods: Reference gene primer amplification in the assay estimated nucleated cell counts. Libraries were prepared by immunoSEQ multiplex PCR; TCRdb keeps only in-frame clonotypes and omits some of them. For V, J and clone size, that table is used; D and trimming come from the DNA. The data show almost 70,000 clones, around 79% seen once. Germline-derived CDR1 and CDR2 are SGHNT and YYREEE (reference sequence). This CDR3 spans 16 amino acids. Trimming at V came to 4 bases and at J to 7 bases, leaving 14 bases not matched to a gene. The clonotype originates from a man in his fifties or sixties with acute or convalescent COVID-19. Material: peripheral blood. The V call is TRBV5-4, the J call TRBJ2-1; 7 bases map to TRBD2. CDR3 loop: CASSPRLAGGSNEQFF. The CDR3 DNA reads TGTGCCAGCAGCCCCCGACTAGCTGGGGGTAGTAATGAGCAGTTCTTC.